The TCR beta chain described here comes from a study of T cell responses to AZD1222 COVID-19 vaccine. Findings of the study overall: In a largely white British group with more females than males, clonal diversity was possibly underestimated.

V lost 6 bases, J lost 0 bases, and 5 bases stayed unmatched. Germline CDR1 and CDR2: MNHEY and SMNVEV (reference sequence). This CDR3 is built from 14 residues. Using immunoSEQ multiplex PCR, the repertoire was profiled, and TCRdb retains in-frame clones only, with some absent. The sample yields 77,000 or so clones, 87% seen once. In regard to this clone: Its target is unknown.

The chain links TRBV27 to TRBJ2-7; 7 bases are shared with TRBD1. The clonotype was recovered from an adult who received the AZD1222 COVID-19 vaccine. The sample here was peripheral blood, taken 28 days after the second AZD1222 dose. CDR3 DNA: TGTGCCAGCAGAGATTGGGACAGCTCCTACGAGCAGTACTTC. This sequence encodes CASRDWDSSYEQYF.